This TCR beta chain was retrieved from a study of PD-1 blockade in classical Hodgkin lymphoma. The table came from immunoSEQ multiplex PCR; TCRdb's copy has only in-frame clones and leaves some out. Here the sample spans about 36,000 clones, roughly three quarters being singletons. All trial patients relapsed after autologous stem cell transplantation. The CDR3 runs to 14 residues. The V end was cut by 4 bases, the J end by 4 bases, with 11 bases between. Germline values: CDR1 MNHEY, CDR2 SMNVEV (reference sequence). This sample comprised peripheral blood mononuclear cells (PBMCs), obtained before the second cycle of nivolumab. This receptor was identified in a human donor with classical Hodgkin lymphoma. The V gene is TRBV27, the J gene TRBJ1-5; tentatively, D is TRBD1 (6 bases). This CDR3 reads CASSWRGGNQPQHF. The CDR3 DNA reads as TGTGCCAGCAGTTGGCGAGGGGGGAATCAGCCCCAGCATTTT.